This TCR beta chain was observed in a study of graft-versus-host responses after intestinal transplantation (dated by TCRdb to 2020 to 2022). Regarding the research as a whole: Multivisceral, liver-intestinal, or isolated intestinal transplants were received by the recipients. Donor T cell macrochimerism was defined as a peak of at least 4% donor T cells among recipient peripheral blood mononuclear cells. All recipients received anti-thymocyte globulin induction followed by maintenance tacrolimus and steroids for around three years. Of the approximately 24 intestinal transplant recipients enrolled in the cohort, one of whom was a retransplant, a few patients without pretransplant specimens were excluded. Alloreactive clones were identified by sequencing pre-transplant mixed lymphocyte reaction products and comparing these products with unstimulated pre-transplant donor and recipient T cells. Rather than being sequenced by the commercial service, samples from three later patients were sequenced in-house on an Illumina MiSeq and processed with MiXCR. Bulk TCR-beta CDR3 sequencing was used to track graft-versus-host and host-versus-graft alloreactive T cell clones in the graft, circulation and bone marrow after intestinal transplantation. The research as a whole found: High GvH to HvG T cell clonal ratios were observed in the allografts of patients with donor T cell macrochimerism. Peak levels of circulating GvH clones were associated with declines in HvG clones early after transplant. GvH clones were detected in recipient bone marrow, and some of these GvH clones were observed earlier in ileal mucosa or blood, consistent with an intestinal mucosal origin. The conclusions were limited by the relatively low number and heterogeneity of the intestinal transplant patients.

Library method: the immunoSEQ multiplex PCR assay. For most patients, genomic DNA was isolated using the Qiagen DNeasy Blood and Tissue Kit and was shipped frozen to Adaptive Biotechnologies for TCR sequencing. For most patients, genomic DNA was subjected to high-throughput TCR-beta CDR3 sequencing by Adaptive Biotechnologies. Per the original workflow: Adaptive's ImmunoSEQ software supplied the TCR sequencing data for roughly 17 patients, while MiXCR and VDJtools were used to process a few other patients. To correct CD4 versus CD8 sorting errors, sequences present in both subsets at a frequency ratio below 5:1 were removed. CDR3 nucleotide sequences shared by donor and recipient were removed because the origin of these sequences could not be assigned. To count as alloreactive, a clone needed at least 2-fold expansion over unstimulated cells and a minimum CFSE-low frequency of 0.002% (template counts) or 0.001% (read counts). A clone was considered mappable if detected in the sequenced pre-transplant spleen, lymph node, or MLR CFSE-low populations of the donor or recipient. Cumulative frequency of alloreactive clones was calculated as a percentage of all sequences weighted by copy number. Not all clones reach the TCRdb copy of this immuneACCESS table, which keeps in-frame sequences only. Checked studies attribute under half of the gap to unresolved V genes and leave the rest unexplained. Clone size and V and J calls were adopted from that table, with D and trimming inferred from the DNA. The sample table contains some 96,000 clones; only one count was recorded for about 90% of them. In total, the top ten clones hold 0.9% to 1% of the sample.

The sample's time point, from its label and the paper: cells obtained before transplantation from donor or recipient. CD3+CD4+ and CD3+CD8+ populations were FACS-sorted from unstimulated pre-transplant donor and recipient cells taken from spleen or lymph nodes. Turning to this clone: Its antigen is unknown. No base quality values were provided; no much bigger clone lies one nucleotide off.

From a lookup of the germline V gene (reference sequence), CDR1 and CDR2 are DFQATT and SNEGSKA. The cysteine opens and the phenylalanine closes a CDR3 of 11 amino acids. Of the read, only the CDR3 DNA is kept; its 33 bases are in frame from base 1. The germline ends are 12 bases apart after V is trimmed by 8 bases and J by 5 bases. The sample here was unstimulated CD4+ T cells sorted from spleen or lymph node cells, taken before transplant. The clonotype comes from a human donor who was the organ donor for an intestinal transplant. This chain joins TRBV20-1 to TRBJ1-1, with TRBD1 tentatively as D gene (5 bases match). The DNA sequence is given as TGCAGTACCAGGGAGAGAACTGAAGCTTTCTTT. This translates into CSTRERTEAFF.